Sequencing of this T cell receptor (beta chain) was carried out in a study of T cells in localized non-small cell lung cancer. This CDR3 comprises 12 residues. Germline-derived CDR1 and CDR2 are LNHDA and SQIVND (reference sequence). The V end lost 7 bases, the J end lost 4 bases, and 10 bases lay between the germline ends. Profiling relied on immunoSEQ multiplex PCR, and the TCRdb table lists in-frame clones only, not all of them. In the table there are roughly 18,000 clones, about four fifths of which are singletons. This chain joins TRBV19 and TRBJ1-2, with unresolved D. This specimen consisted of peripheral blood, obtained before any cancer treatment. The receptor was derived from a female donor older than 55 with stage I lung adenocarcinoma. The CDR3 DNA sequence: TGTGCCAGTACCACTAACTTCTATGGCTACACCTTC. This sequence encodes CASTTNFYGYTF.